This T cell receptor beta chain stems from a study of blood T cell repertoires in COVID-19. Study overall: Whether acute or convalescent, the COVID-19 samples came from the United States, Italy and Spain. T cells, B-cell-depleted T cells, or PBMCs supplied cDNA or gDNA.

Original processing notes: Reference gene primer amplification yielded estimated nucleated cell counts. Libraries were prepared by immunoSEQ multiplex PCR; TCRdb keeps only in-frame clonotypes and omits some of them. The V and J calls and clone size are taken from that table; D and trimming were inferred from the DNA. The sample shows about 220,000 clones, approximately 83% of them seen only once. Germline V CDR1 and CDR2: SGHVS, FQNEAQ. With V trimmed by 2 bases and J by 0 bases, 10 bases remained unmatched. The CDR3 loop spans 19 amino acids. What was sequenced was peripheral blood. V is TRBV7-8 and J is TRBJ2-2, with 9 bases matching TRBD2. The source of this sequence is a woman under 40 who had recovered from COVID-19. The CDR3 here is CASSLTRGRAPSNTGELFF. The CDR3 nucleotides read TGTGCCAGCAGCTTAACCCGCGGGAGGGCCCCATCGAACACCGGGGAGCTGTTTTTT.